Shown below are 20 T cell receptor beta chains from a single sample sequenced in a study of identical twins. MiXCR, applied by TCRdb to the 5' RACE reads, yields one record per CDR3 protein. Among roughly 690,000 distinct CDR3 sequences, 21% were seen once, and the ten largest hold 4.3%. The sample also formed part of further work on T cells expressing NK-cell markers.

Source material: PBMCs. These receptors were obtained from a young woman in good health.

This clonotype was seen a handful of times. The chain employs TRBV10-3 and TRBJ2-5, with D unresolved. This CDR3 contains 13 residues. Trimming removed 3 bases from V and 4 bases from J, with 9 bases in between. The germline gives CDR1 ENHRY, CDR2 SYGVKD. The CDR3 sequence is CAISEFPGETQYF. As DNA, the CDR3 is TGTGCCATCAGTGAATTCCCCGGAGAGACCCAGTACTTC.

A few counts support this clonotype. V usage is TRBV5-5 and J usage is TRBJ2-7; TRBD1 agrees at 8 bases. This CDR3 is 13 amino acids long. With 5 bases clipped from V and 2 bases from J, the junction kept 3 bases outside the gene matches. The germline V gene encodes CDR1 SGHKS and CDR2 YYEKEE (reference sequence). The CDR3 sequence: CASSGDRPYEQYF. The CDR3 DNA sequence: TGTGCCAGCAGTGGGGACAGGCCCTACGAGCAGTACTTC.

This clonotype was counted a few times. The V gene is TRBV20-1, the J gene TRBJ2-3, with D possibly TRBD2 on 5 matching bases. The CDR3 runs 13 residues. V lost 7 bases and J lost 1, with 12 bases in between. The germline V gene has CDR1 DFQATT and CDR2 SNEGSKA (reference sequence). The DNA of the CDR3 is TGCAGTGTTGGACGGGAACGCACAGATACGCAGTATTTT. This sequence encodes CSVGRERTDTQYF.

This clonotype was recorded a few times. The chain has TRBV27 and TRBJ2-7; 7 bases map to TRBD2. With 6 bases clipped from V and 1 base from J, the junction kept 3 bases outside the gene matches. There are 13 residues in the CDR3. Germline CDR1 MNHEY, CDR2 SMNVEV (reference sequence). The CDR3 DNA is TGTGCCAGCAGAACTAGCGTGTCCTACGAGCAGTACTTC. This sequence encodes CASRTSVSYEQYF.

This clonotype was counted between two and nine times. J is TRBJ2-3 and V is TRBV21-1. TRBV21-1 is marked as a pseudogene. CDR3 length: 16 residues. The CDR3 is CASSCRRVCCTDTQYF. The CDR3 DNA reads as TGTGCCAGCAGCTGCCGTAGAGTCTGCTGCACAGATACGCAGTATTTT.

V is TRBV6-1 and J is TRBJ1-6; D unresolved. Trimming stripped 1 base from V and 7 bases from J, with 11 bases between. Looked up from germline, CDR1 is MNHNS and CDR2 is SASEGT. This CDR3 has 15 residues. CDR3 sequence: CASSEVVRNNSPLHF. The CDR3 DNA reads TGTGCCAGCAGTGAAGTGGTCAGGAACAATTCACCCCTCCACTTT.

The rearrangement joins TRBV27 to TRBJ2-1; TRBD2 matches 12 bases. J was trimmed by 6 bases and V by 8 bases; bases with no gene match: 8. Germline lookup yields CDR1 MNHEY and CDR2 SMNVEV (reference sequence). The CDR3 has 15 residues. The chain's CDR3 is CASDPTSGGGNEQFF. As DNA, the CDR3 is TGTGCCAGCGATCCGACTAGCGGGGGAGGCAATGAGCAGTTCTTC.

The V and J genes are TRBV12-3 or TRBV12-4 and TRBJ2-7, with D possibly matching TRBD2 (7 bases). The germline V and J ends were trimmed by 8 bases and 2 bases, with 16 bases remaining between them. This CDR3 spans 14 amino acids. The CDR3 region is CASGPGAGAYEQYF. In DNA form, the CDR3 reads TGTGCCAGCGGTCCGGGGGCGGGAGCCTACGAGCAGTACTTC.

This clonotype was recorded a few times. This chain uses TRBV6-5 with TRBJ2-7; perhaps D is TRBD1 or TRBD2 (5 bases each). V lost 3 bases and J 4 bases, leaving 13 bases between the germline ends. The CDR3 loop spans 14 amino acids. Germline V CDR1 and CDR2: MNHEY, SVGAGI. The CDR3 reads CASSYVWGNYEQYF. CDR3 nucleotides: TGTGCCAGCAGTTATGTATGGGGGAATTACGAGCAGTACTTC.

This clonotype was seen many times. This chain uses TRBV5-5 with TRBJ1-2; no clear D gene. The CDR3 covers 14 residues. CDR1 is SGHKS, CDR2 YYEKEE, per germline (reference sequence). V was shortened by 6 bases and J by 1 base, with 13 bases between the two germline ends. The CDR3 loop reads CASNLLPNNYGYTF. CDR3 coding DNA: TGTGCCAGCAACCTCCTGCCGAATAACTATGGCTACACCTTC. The whole variable domain, remainder taken from reference TRBV5-5 and TRBJ1-2, is DAGVTQSPTHLIKTRGQQVTLRCSPISGHKSVSWYQQVLGQGPQFIFQYYEKEERGRGNFPDRFSARQFPNYSSELNVNALLLGDSALYLCASNLLPNNYGYTFGSGTRLTVV.

This clonotype showed up just a few times. The chain combines TRBV20-1 with TRBJ2-7; TRBD1 aligns across 7 bases. Germline CDR1 DFQATT, CDR2 SNEGSKA (reference sequence). The CDR3 loop spans 12 amino acids. V lost 1 base to trimming and J lost 5 bases; unmatched junction nucleotides: 2. The CDR3 is CSARVQGHEQYF. Written as DNA, the CDR3 is TGCAGTGCTAGAGTACAGGGGCACGAGCAGTACTTC.

The rearrangement uses TRBV4-2 and TRBJ1-1, with a possible D match to TRBD1 (5 bases). This CDR3 has 15 residues. Germline-derived CDR1 and CDR2 are LGHNA and YNFKEQ. The germline V and J ends were trimmed by 3 bases and 2 bases, with 13 bases remaining between them. The CDR3, as DNA: TGTGCCAGCAGCCACCGTAGCGGGACCAACACTGAAGCTTTCTTT. Its translation is CASSHRSGTNTEAFF.

The J gene is TRBJ2-7, the V gene TRBV12-3 or TRBV12-4; no firm D call. This CDR3 region has 12 residues. Trimming shortened V by 6 bases and J by 3 bases, and 9 bases separated the two germline ends. CDR3 DNA: TGTGCCAGCAGCCGGGCCCGCTACGAGCAGTACTTC. It specifies CASSRARYEQYF.

In this sample, this clonotype turned up many times. The gene calls are TRBV10-3 and TRBJ1-2; D gene unclear. Germline V gene data show CDR1 as ENHRY and CDR2 as SYGVKD. CDR3 length: 12 amino acids. Trimming removed 8 bases from V and 5 bases from J, with 12 bases in between. CDR3 amino acids: CAIGWDGYGYTF. In DNA, the CDR3 is TGTGCCATCGGTTGGGATGGGTATGGCTACACCTTC.

V is TRBV10-3 and J is TRBJ1-1; tentative D call: TRBD1 (5 bases). The ends were cut back, 3 bases at V and 11 bases at J, with 13 bases in the middle. The CDR3 covers 12 residues. Per the germline V gene, CDR1 is ENHRY and CDR2 is SYGVKD. CDR3 coding DNA: TGTGCCATCAGTGATCTGACAGTTCCTGCTTTCTTT. Translating gives CAISDLTVPAFF.

This clonotype has only one observation. V is TRBV2 and J is TRBJ2-7; 10 bases map to TRBD2. This CDR3 contains 13 residues. CDR1 SNHLY and CDR2 FYNNEI come from the germline V gene. V lost 8 bases, J lost 7 bases, and 8 bases stayed unmatched. The CDR3 bases are TGTGCCAGCGGACTAGCGGCATCTTTAGAGCAGTACTTC. Translating gives CASGLAASLEQYF.

This clonotype was detected many times. CDR3: CASSLGQGSGEAFF. In nucleotides, the CDR3 is TGTGCCAGCAGCTTGGGGCAGGGTAGCGGTGAAGCTTTCTTT. The rearrangement joins TRBV5-6 to TRBJ1-1; possibly TRBD1 for D (5 bases). CDR3 length: 14 amino acids. V was clipped by 0 bases and J by 7 bases, with 13 bases between them. Germline CDR1 SGHDT, CDR2 YYEEEE.

This clonotype was observed a few times. The chain carries TRBV20-1 and TRBJ2-1; D gene uncertain. This CDR3 is built from 14 residues. Germline-derived CDR1 and CDR2 are DFQATT and SNEGSKA (reference sequence). V lost 6 bases and J 8 bases, leaving 20 bases between the germline ends. The CDR3 region has the DNA TGCAGTGCACAGAGGTCAAATACGGCCGATGAGCAGTTCTTC. Translation gives CSAQRSNTADEQFF.

This clonotype showed up just a few times. The gene calls are TRBV20-1 and TRBJ1-6; D gene unclear. The ends were cut back, 5 bases at V and 9 bases at J, with 14 bases in the middle. The germline V gene has CDR1 DFQATT and CDR2 SNEGSKA (reference sequence). CDR3 length: 13 residues. The CDR3 DNA is TGCAGTGCTCGTCCCCAGGAATCTTCACCCCTCCACTTT. This codes for CSARPQESSPLHF.

This chain links TRBV7-2 with TRBJ2-1, with TRBD2 identical over 9 bases. Trimming removed 2 bases from V and 7 bases from J; junction bases left unmatched: 6. CDR3 size: 15 residues. Germline CDR1 and CDR2: SGHTA and FQGNSA. The CDR3 sequence is CASSLLAGDRNEQFF. The CDR3 DNA reads as TGTGCCAGCAGCTTATTAGCGGGAGATAGAAATGAGCAGTTCTTC.